The present T cell receptor beta chain was sequenced within a study of OX40 agonist ivuxolimab in advanced cancers. The investigators sampled blood at baseline, at cycle 4 day 1, and at cycle 7 day 1. Sequencing used immunoSEQ multiplex PCR; TCRdb keeps in-frame clones, though not all of them. The table lists more than 25,000 clones, 65% to 90% of them singletons. Findings and limits, study-wide: Dosing at 0.1 to 3.0 mg/kg was accompanied by clonal expansion of CD4+ and CD8+ blood T cells by week 6.

For this clone: The antigen is not known.

The germline gives CDR1 SQVTM, CDR2 ANQGSEA. V trimming: 7 bases; J trimming: 5 bases; junction bases outside the gene matches: 9. The CDR3 covers 13 residues. The sample in question was CD4+ or CD8+ T cells sorted from blood, obtained in a trial of the OX40 agonist ivuxolimab. This chain connects TRBV29-1 to TRBJ2-7, with TRBD1 matching 9 bases. This TCR came from an adult with an advanced solid tumor such as melanoma, head and neck, liver or kidney cancer. Here the CDR3 reads CSAFGTGQDEQYF. CDR3 DNA sequence: TGCAGCGCCTTCGGGACAGGGCAGGACGAGCAGTACTTC.